A single TCR beta chain is shown here with its context. Data came from immunoSEQ multiplex PCR; TCRdb stores just in-frame clones and leaves some out. The sample holds 20,000 to 25,000 clones, 81% seen once. The nonmyeloablative bone marrow transplants came from related graft donors, with transient mixed chimerism. Thawed PBMCs were FACS-sorted into unstimulated CD4+CD25+CD127- regulatory T cells, CD4+CD25- non-regulatory cells, CD4 and CD8 cells. The entry originates in a study of Tregs in tolerant kidney transplant recipients. CDR3 length: 14 amino acids. V shed 6 bases, J shed 6 bases, and the junction held 3 bases outside the gene matches. Germline V gene sequence: CDR1 LNHDA, CDR2 SQIVND (reference sequence).

The TCR sequence derives from a human patient who received a combined kidney and bone marrow transplant. Some T cells may have originated in the graft donor. Material: CD8+ T cells from blood (PBMCs), obtained 6 months after the transplant. The chain joins TRBV19 to TRBJ2-3, with TRBD2 matching 13 bases. In nucleotides, the CDR3 is TGTGCCAGTAGGAGGACTAGCGGGGGTGATACGCAGTATTTT. This gives the protein CASRRTSGGDTQYF.